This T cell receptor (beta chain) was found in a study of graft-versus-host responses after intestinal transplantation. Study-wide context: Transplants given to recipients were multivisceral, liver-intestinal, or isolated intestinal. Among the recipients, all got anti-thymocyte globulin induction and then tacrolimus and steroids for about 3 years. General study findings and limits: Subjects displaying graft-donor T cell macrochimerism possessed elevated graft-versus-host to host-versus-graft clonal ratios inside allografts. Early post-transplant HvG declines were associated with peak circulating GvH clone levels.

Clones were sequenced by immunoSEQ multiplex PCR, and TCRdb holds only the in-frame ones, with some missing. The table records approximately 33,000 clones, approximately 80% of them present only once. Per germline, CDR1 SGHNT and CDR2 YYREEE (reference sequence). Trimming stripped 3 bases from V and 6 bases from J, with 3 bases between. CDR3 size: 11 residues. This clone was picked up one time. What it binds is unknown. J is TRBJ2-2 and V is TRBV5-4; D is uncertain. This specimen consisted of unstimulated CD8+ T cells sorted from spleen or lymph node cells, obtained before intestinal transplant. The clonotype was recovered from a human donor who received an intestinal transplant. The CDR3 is CASSSSGELFF. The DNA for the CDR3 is TGTGCCAGCAGCTCATCCGGGGAGCTGTTTTTT. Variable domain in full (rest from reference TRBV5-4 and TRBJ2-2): ETGVTQSPTHLIKTRGQQVTLRCSSQSGHNTVSWYQQALGQGPQFIFQYYREEENGRGNFPPRFSGLQFPNYSSELNVNALELDDSALYLCASSSSGELFFGEGSRLTVL.